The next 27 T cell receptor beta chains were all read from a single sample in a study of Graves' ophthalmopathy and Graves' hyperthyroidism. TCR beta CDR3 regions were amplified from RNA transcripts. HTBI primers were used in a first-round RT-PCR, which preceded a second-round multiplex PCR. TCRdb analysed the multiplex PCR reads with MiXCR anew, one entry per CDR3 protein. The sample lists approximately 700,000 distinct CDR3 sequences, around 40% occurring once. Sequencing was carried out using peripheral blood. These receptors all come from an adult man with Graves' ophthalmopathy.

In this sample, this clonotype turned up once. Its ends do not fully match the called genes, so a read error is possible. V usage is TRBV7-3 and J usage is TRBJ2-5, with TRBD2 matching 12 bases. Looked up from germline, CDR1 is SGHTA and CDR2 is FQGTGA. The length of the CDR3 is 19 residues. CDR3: CASSRQRLAGGPNQETQYF. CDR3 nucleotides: TGCGCCAGCAGCCGCCAGAGGCTAGCGGGAGGGCCCAACCAAGAGACCCAGTACTTC.

CDR3 region: CSGRTSGVASEQYF. CDR3 coding DNA: TGCAGCGGGAGGACTAGCGGGGTGGCGAGTGAGCAGTACTTC. The chain carries TRBV29-1 and TRBJ2-7, with 12 bases matching TRBD2. V trimming: 7 bases; J trimming: 7 bases; junction bases outside the gene matches: 11. This CDR3 contains 14 residues. Germline CDR1 and CDR2: SQVTM and ANQGSEA.

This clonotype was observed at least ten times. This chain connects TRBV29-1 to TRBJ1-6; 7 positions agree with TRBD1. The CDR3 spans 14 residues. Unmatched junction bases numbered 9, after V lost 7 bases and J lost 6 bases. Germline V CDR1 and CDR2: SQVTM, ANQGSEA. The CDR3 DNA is TGCAGCGCTTCCCCCTCAGGGGGTAATTCACCCCTCCACTTT. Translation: CSASPSGGNSPLHF.

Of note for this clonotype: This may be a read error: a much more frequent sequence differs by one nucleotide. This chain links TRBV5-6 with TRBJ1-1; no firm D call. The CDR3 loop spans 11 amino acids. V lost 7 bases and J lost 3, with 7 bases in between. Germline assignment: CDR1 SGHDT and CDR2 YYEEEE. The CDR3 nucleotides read TGTGCCAGCGAGAGGGACACTGAAGCTTTCTTT. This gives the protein CASERDTEAFF.

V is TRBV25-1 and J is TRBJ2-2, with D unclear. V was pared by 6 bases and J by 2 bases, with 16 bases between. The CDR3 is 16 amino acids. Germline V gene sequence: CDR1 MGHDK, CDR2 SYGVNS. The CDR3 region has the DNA TGTGCCAGCAGCCAAGAGCAGAGTATAAACACCGGGGAGCTGTTTTTT. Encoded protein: CASSQEQSINTGELFF. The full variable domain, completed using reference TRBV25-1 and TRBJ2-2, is EADIYQTPRYLVIGTGKKITLECSQTMGHDKMYWYQQDPGMELHLIHYSYGVNSTEKGDLSSESTVSRIRTEHFPLTLESARPSHTSQYLCASSQEQSINTGELFFGEGSRLTVL.

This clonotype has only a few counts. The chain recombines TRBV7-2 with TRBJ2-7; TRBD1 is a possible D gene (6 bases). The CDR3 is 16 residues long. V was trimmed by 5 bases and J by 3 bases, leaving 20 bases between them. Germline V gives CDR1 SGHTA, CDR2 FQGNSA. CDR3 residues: CASSLPSGASNYEQYF. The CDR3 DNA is TGTGCCAGCAGCCTCCCTTCAGGGGCGAGCAACTACGAGCAGTACTTC.

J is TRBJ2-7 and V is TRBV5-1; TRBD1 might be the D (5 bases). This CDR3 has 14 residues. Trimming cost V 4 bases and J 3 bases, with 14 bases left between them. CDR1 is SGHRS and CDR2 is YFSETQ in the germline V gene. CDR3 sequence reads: CASSENTGYYEQYF. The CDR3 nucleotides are TGCGCCAGCAGCGAAAATACAGGTTACTACGAGCAGTACTTC.

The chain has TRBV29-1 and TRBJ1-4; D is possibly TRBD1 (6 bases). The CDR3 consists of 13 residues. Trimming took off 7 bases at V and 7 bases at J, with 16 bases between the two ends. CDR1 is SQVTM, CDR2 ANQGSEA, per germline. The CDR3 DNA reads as TGCAGCGCCGGCGGGGGGCATGGTGAAAAACTGTTTTTT. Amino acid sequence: CSAGGGHGEKLFF.

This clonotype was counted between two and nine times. This chain's CDR3 is CASSSPSDRGLLGEQYF. Here the CDR3 DNA reads TGTGCCAGCAGCTCACCCTCCGACAGGGGCCTTCTGGGAGAGCAGTACTTC. This chain joins TRBV7-9 and TRBJ2-7; TRBD1 aligns across 8 bases. This CDR3 has 17 amino acids. V trimming: 4 bases; J trimming: 7 bases; junction bases outside the gene matches: 18. In germline, CDR1 is SEHNR, CDR2 FQNEAQ (reference sequence).

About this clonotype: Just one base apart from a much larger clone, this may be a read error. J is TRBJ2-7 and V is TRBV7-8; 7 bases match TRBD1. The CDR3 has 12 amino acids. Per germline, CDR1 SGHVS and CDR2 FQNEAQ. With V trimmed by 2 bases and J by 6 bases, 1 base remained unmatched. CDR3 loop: CASSLQGVEQYF. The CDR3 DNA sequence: TGTGCCAGCAGCTTACAGGGGGTCGAGCAGTACTTC.

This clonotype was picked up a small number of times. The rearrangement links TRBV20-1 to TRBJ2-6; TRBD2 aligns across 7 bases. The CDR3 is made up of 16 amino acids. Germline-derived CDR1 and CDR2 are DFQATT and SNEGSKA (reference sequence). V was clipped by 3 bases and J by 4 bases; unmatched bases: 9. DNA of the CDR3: TGCAGTGCTAGGGGGGGGGGTTGGTCCGGGGCCAACGTCCTGACTTTC. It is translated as CSARGGGWSGANVLTF.

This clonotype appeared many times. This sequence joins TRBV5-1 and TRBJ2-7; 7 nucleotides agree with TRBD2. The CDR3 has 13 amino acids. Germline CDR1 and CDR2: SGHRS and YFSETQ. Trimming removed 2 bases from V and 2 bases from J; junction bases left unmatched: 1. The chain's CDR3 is CASSFRGAYEQYF. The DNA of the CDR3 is TGCGCCAGCAGCTTTCGGGGGGCCTACGAGCAGTACTTC.

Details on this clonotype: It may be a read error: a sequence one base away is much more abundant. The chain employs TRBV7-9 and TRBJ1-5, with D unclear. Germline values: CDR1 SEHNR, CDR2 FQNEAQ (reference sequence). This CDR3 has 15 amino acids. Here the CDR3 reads CASSLAGSISQPRHF. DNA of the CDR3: TGTGCCAGCAGCTTAGCAGGGTCCATCTCTCAGCCCCGGCATTTT.

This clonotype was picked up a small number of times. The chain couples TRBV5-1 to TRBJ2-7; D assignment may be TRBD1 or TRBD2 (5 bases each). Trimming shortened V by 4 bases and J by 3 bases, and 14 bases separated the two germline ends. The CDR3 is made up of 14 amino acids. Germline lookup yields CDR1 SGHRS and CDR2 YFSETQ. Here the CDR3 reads CASSPGTVGYEQYF. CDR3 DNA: TGCGCCAGCAGCCCCGGGACCGTGGGCTACGAGCAGTACTTC.

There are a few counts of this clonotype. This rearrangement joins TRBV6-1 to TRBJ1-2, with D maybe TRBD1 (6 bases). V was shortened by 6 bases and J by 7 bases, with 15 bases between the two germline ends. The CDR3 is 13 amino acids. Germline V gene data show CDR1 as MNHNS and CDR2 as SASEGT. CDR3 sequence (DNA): TGTGCCAGCAGACGTACAGGGTGGTTTGGCTACACCTTC. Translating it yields CASRRTGWFGYTF.

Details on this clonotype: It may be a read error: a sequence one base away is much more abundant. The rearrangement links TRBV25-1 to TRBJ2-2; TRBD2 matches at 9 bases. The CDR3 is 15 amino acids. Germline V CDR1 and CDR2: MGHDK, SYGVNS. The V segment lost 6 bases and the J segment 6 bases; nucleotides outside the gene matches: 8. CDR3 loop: CASSLRQRGAGELFF. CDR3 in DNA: TGTGCCAGCAGCTTAAGACAGCGGGGGGCCGGGGAGCTGTTTTTT.

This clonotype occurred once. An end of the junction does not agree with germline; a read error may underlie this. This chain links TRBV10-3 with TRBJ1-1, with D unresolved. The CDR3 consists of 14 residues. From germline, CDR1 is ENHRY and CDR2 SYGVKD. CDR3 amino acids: CASSENTMNTEAFF. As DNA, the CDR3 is TGTGCCAGCAGTGAAAACACCATGAACACTGAAGCTTTCTTT.

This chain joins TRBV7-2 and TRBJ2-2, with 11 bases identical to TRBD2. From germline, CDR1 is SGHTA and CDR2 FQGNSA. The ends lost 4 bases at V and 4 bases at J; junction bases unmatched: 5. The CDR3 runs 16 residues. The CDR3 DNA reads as TGTGCCAGCAGCTACCGACTAGCGGGAATCACCGGGGAGCTGTTTTTT. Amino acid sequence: CASSYRLAGITGELFF.

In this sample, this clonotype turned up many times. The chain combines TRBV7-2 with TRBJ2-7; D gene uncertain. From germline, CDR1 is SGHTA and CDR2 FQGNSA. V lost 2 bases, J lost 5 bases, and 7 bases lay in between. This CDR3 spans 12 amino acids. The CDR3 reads CASSLSRNEQYF. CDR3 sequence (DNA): TGTGCCAGCAGCTTAAGTAGGAACGAGCAGTACTTC. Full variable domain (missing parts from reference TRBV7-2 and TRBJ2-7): GAGVSQSPSNKVTEKGKDVELRCDPISGHTALYWYRQSLGQGLEFLIYFQGNSAPDKSGLPSDRFSAERTGGSVSTLTIQRTQQEDSAVYLCASSLSRNEQYFGPGTRLTVT.

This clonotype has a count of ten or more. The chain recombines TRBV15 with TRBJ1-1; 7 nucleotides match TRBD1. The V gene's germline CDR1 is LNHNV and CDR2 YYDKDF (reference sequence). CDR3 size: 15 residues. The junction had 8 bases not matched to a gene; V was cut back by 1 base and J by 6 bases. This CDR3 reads CATSRGGTAWPEAFF. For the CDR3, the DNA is TGTGCCACCAGCAGAGGGGGGACAGCTTGGCCTGAAGCTTTCTTT.

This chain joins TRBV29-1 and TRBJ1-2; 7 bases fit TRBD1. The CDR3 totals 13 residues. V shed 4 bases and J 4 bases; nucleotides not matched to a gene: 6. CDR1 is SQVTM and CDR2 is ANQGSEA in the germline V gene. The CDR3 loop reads CSVAAGGAYGYTF. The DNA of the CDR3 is TGCAGCGTTGCTGCAGGGGGAGCCTATGGCTACACCTTC.

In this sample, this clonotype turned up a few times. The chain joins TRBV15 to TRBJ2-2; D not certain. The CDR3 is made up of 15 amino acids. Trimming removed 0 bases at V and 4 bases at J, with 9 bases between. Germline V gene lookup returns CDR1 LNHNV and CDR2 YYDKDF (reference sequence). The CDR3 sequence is CATSRDRFSTGELFF. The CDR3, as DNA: TGTGCCACCAGCAGAGACAGGTTTAGCACCGGGGAGCTGTTTTTT.

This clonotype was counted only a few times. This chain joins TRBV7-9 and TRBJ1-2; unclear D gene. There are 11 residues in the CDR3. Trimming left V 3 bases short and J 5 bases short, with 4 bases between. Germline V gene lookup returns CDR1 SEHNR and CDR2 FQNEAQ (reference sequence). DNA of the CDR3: TGTGCCAGCAGCTTTCAGTATGGCTACACCTTC. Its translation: CASSFQYGYTF.

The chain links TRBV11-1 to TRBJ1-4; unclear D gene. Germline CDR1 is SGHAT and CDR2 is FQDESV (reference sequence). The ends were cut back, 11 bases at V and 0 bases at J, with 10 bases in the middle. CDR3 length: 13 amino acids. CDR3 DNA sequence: TGTGCCTGGAGTGAGGCAACTAATGAAAAACTGTTTTTT. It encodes CAWSEATNEKLFF.

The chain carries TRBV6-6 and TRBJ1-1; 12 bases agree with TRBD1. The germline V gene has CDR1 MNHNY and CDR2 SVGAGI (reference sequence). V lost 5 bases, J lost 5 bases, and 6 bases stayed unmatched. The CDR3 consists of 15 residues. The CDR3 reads CASSHPGQGATEAFF. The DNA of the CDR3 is TGTGCCAGCAGTCACCCGGGACAGGGGGCAACTGAAGCTTTCTTT.

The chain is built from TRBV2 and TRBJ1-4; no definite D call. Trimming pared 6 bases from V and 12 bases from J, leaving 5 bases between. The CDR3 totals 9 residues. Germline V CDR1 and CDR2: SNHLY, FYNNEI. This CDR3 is CASSQELFF. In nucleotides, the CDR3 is TGTGCCAGCAGCCAAGAACTGTTTTTT.

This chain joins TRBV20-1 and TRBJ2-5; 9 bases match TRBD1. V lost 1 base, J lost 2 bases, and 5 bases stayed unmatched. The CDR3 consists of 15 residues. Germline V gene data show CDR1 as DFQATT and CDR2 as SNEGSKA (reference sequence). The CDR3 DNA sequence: TGCAGTGCTAGAGGGGACAGGGCCATGCAAGAGACCCAGTACTTC. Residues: CSARGDRAMQETQYF.